This T cell receptor beta chain emerged from a study of cytomegalovirus exposure and HLA in healthy donors. Study-level points and caveats: According to a later analysis, donors in an Asian-associated ancestry cluster reportedly had fewer N-insertions than the roughly 640-donor mean.

This clone was seen only once. Its cognate antigen is unknown. Deletions cut 3 bases from V and 0 bases from J, with 14 bases between. The CDR3 spans 16 residues. The PCR employed 60 Vbeta primers together with 13 Jbeta primers. Method: immunoSEQ multiplex PCR; TCRdb's copy keeps in-frame clones and lacks some. This sample has about 190,000 clones, with approximately 80% found just once. The rearrangement joins TRBV23-1 to TRBJ1-1; TRBD1 might be the D (5 bases). TRBV23-1 is an open reading frame whose function is uncertain. Material for sequencing was PBMCs. The receptor comes from a woman in her 30s in good health and CMV-seropositive. The CDR3 sequence: CASSQTGGGLNTEAFF. CDR3 bases: TGCGCCAGCAGTCAGACGGGGGGTGGCTTGAACACTGAAGCTTTCTTT.